This T cell receptor (beta chain) was sequenced for a study of T cells in Graves' hyperthyroidism and ophthalmopathy. There are many counts of this clonotype. There were TCR beta CDR3 regions amplified from RNA transcripts. TCR CDR3 regions were first amplified by RT-PCR with HTBI primers. A single record per CDR3 protein comes from TCRdb applying MiXCR to the multiplex PCR reads. The sample records approximately 610,000 distinct CDR3 sequences, approximately 14% being singletons. Trimming at V came to 6 bases and at J to 4 bases, leaving 6 bases not matched to a gene. The CDR3 is 14 residues long. CDR1 MNHNS and CDR2 SASEGT come from the germline V gene.

This chain links TRBV6-1 with TRBJ1-1, with 9 bases that match TRBD1. The sequence was obtained from a woman in her thirties or forties with Graves' ophthalmopathy. The sample taken for sequencing was blood. The CDR3 bases are TGTGCCAGCAGCCCAGACAGGGGGACCACTGAAGCTTTCTTT. This codes for CASSPDRGTTEAFF.